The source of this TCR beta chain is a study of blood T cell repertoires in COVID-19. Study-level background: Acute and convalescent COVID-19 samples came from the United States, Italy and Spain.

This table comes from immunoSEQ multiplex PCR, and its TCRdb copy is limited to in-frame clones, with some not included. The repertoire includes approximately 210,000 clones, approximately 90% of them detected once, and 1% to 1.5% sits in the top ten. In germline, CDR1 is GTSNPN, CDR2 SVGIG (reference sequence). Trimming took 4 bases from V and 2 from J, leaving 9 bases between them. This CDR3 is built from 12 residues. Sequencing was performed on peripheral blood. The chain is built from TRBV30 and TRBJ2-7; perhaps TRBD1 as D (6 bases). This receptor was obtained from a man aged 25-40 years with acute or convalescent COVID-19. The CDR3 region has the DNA TGTGCCTGGAATCGGGACACCTACGAGCAGTACTTC. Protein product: CAWNRDTYEQYF.